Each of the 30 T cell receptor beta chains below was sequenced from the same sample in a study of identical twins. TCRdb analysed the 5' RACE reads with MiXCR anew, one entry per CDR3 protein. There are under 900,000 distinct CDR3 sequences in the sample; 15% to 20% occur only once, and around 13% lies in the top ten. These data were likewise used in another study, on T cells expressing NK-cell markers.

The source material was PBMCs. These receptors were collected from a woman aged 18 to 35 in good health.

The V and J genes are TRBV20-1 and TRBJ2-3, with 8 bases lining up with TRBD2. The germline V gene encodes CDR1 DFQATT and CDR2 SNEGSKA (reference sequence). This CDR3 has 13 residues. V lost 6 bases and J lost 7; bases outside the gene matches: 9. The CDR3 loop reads CSAAPTSVNTQYF. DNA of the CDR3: TGCAGTGCAGCCCCGACTAGCGTAAATACGCAGTATTTT.

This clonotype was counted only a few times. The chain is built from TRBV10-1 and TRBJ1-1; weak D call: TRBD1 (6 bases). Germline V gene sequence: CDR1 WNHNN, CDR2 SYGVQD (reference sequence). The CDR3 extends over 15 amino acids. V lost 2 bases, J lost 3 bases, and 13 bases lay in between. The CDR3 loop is CASSETGQGDTEAFF. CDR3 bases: TGCGCCAGCAGTGAGACGGGACAAGGGGACACTGAAGCTTTCTTT.

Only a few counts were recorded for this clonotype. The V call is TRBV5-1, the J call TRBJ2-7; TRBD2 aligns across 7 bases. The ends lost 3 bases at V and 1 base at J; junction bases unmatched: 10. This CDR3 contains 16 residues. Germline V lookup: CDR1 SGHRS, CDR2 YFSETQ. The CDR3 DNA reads TGCGCCAGCAGCTCTACCGGAGGTAGCGGGTCCTACGAGCAGTACTTC. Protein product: CASSSTGGSGSYEQYF.

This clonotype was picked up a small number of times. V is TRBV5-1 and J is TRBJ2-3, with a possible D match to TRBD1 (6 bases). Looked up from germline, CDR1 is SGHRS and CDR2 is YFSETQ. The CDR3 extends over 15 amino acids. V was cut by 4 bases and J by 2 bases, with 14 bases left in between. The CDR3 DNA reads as TGCGCCAGCAGCCCGCAACAGGGATCCACAGATACGCAGTATTTT. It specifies CASSPQQGSTDTQYF.

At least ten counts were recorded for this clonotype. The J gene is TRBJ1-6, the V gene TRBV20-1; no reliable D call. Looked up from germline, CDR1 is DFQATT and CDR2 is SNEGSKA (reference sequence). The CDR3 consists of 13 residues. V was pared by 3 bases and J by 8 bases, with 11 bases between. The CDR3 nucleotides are TGCAGTGCTAGTCACCCCCAGGATTCACCCCTCCACTTT. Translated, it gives CSASHPQDSPLHF.

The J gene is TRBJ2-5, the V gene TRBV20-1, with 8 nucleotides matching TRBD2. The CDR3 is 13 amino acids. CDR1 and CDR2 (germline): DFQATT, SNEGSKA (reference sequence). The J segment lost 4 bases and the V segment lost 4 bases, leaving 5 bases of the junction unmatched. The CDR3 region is CSAIWGLVETQYF. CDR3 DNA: TGCAGTGCTATCTGGGGACTAGTAGAGACCCAGTACTTC.

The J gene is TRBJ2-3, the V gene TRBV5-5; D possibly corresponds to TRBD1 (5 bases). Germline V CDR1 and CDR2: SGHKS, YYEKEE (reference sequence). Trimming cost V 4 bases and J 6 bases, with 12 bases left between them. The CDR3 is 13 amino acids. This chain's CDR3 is CASSAPAGDTQYF. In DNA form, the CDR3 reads TGTGCCAGCAGCGCCCCCGCAGGGGATACGCAGTATTTT.

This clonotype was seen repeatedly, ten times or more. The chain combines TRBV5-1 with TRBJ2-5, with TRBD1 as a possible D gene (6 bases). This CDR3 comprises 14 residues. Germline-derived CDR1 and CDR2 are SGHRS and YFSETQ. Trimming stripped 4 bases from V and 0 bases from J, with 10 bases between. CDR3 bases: TGCGCCAGCAGCATAACAGGGAACCAAGAGACCCAGTACTTC. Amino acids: CASSITGNQETQYF.

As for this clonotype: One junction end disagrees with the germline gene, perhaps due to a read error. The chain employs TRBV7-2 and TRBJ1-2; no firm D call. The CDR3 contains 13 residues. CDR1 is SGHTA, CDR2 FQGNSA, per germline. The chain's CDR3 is CASSPGHNCGYTF. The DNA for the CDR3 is TGTGCCAGCAGCCCCGGGCACAACTGTGGCTACACCTTC.

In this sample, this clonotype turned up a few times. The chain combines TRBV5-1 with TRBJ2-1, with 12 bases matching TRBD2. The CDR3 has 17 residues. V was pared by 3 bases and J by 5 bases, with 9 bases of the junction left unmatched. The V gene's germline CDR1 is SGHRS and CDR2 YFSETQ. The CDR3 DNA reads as TGCGCCAGCAGCTATGGACTAGCGGGAATTCTAGACAATGAGCAGTTCTTC. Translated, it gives CASSYGLAGILDNEQFF.

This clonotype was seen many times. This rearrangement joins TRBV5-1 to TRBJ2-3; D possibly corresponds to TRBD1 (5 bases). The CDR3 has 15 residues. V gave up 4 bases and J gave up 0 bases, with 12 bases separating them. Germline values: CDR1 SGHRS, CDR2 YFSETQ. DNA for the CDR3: TGCGCCAGCAGCCCAAGGGGAAGAAGCACAGATACGCAGTATTTT. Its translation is CASSPRGRSTDTQYF.

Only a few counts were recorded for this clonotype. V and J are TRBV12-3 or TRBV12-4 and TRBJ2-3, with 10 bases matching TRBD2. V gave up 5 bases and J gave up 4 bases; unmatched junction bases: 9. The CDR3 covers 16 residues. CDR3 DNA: TGTGCCAGCAGTATCCCAGCGGGGGGGCAGTCAGATACGCAGTATTTT. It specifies CASSIPAGGQSDTQYF.

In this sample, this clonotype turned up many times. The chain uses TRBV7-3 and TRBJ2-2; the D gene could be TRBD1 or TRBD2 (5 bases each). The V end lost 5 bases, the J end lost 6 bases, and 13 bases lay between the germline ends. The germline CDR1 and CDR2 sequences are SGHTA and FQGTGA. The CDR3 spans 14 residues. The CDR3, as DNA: TGTGCCAGCAGCCCTATGGGGACGGCCGGGGAGCTGTTTTTT. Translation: CASSPMGTAGELFF.

CDR3 sequence: CASSQTTGGGYTF. Here the CDR3 DNA reads TGCGCCAGCAGCCAGACTACAGGAGGGGGCTACACCTTC. The chain uses TRBV4-3 and TRBJ1-2, with TRBD1 as a possible D gene (5 bases). This CDR3 region has 13 residues. From germline, CDR1 is LGHNA and CDR2 YSLEER. V shed 3 bases and J shed 8 bases, with 13 bases lying between them.

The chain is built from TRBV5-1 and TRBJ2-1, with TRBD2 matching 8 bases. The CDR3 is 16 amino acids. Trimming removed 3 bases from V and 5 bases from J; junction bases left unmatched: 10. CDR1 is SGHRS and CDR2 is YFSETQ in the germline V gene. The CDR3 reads CASSYSGAGDHNEQFF. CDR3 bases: TGCGCCAGCAGCTACTCAGGAGCGGGGGATCACAATGAGCAGTTCTTC.

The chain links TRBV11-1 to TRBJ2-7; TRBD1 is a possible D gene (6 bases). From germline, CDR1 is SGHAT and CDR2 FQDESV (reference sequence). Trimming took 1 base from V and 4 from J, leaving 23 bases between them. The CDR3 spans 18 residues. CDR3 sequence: CASSLVLLGRQAHYEQYF. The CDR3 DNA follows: TGTGCCAGCAGCTTAGTCCTCCTAGGTAGACAGGCCCATTACGAGCAGTACTTC.

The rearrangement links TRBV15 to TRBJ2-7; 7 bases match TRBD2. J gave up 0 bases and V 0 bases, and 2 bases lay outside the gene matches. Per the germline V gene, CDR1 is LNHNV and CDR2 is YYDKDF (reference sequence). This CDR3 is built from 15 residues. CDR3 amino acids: CATSREGGSSYEQYF. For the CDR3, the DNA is TGTGCCACCAGCAGAGAGGGCGGGAGCTCCTACGAGCAGTACTTC.

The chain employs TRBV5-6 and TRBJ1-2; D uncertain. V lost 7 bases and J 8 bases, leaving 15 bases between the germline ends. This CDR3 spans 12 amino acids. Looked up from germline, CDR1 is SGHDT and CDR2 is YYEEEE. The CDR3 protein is CASQAGEQGYTF. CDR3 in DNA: TGTGCCAGCCAAGCCGGGGAACAGGGCTACACCTTC.

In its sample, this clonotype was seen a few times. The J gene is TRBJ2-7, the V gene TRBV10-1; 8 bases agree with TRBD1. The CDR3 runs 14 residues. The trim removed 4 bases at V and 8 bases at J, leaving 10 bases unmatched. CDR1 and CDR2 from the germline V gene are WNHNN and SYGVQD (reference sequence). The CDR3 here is CASSGTGTSGQQYF. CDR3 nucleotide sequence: TGCGCCAGCAGTGGGACAGGGACCTCTGGCCAGCAGTACTTC.

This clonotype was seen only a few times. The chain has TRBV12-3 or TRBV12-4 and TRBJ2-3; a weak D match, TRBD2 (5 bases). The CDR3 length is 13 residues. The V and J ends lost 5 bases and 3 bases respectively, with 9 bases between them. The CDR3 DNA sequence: TGTGCCAGCAGTGGGGAGTCAACAGATACGCAGTATTTT. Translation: CASSGESTDTQYF.

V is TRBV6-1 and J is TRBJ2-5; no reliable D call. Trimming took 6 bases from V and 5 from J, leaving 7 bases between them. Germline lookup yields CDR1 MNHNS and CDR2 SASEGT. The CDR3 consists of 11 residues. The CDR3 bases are TGTGCCAGCAGCTACTGGGAGACCCAGTACTTC. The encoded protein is CASSYWETQYF.

CDR3 loop: CASRRGVVPDYEQFF. CDR3 in DNA: TGCGCCAGCAGGAGGGGGGTAGTTCCCGACTATGAGCAGTTCTTC. The rearrangement links TRBV10-2 to TRBJ2-1; the D gene could be TRBD1 or TRBD2 (6 bases each). The V end lost 6 bases, the J end lost 8 bases, and 20 bases lay between the germline ends. CDR1 is WSHSY and CDR2 is SAAADI in the germline V gene. This CDR3 comprises 15 residues.

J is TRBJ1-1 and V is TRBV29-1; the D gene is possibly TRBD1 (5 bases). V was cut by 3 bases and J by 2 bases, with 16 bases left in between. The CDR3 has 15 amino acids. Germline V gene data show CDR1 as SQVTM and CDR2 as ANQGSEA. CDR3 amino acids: CSVDPQGDLNTEAFF. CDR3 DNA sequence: TGCAGCGTTGATCCTCAGGGAGACCTAAACACTGAAGCTTTCTTT.

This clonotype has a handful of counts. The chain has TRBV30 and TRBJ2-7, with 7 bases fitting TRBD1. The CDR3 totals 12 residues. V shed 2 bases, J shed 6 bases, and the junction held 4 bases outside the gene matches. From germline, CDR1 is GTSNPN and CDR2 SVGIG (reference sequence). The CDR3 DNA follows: TGTGCCTGGAGTCGACAGGGAGTCGAGCAGTACTTC. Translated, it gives CAWSRQGVEQYF.

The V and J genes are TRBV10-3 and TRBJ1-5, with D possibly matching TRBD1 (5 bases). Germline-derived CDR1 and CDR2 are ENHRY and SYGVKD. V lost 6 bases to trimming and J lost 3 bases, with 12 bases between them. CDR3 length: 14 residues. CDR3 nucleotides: TGTGCCATCAGGCGGGGAGGGGACAATCAGCCCCAGCATTTT. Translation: CAIRRGGDNQPQHF.

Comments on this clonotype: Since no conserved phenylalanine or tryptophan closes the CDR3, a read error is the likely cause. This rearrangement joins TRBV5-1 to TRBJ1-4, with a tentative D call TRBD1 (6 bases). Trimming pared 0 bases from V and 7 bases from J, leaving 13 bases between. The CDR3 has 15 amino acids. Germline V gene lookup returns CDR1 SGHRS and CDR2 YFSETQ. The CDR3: CASSLEGGLLEKLFI. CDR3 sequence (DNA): TGCGCCAGCAGCTTGGAGGGGGGTCTACTTGAAAAACTGTTTATT.

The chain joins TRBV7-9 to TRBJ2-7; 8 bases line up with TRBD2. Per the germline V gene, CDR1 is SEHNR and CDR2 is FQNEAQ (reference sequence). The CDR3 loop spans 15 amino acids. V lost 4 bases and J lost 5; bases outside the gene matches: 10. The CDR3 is CASSSRRAGDDEQYF. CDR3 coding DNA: TGTGCCAGCAGCTCCAGAAGAGCGGGGGACGACGAGCAGTACTTC.

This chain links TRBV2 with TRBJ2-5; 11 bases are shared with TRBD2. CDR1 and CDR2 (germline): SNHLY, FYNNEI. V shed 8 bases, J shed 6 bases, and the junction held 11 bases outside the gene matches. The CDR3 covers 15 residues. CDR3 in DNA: TGTGCCAGCCGTCGAGCCCCTAGCGGGGGGCAGACCCAGTACTTC. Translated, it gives CASRRAPSGGQTQYF.

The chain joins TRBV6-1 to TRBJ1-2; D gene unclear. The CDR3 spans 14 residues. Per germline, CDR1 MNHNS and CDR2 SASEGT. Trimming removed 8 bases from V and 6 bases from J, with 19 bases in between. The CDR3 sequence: CASRRADVLNGYTF. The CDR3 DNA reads TGTGCCAGCCGGAGGGCAGACGTGCTTAATGGCTACACCTTC.

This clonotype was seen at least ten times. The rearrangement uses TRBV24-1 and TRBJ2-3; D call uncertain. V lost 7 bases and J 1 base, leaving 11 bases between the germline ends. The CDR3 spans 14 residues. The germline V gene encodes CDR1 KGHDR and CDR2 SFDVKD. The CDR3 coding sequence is TGTGCCACCAGCGACCGACGGGGCACAGATACGCAGTATTTT. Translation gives CATSDRRGTDTQYF.